The present T cell receptor beta chain was sequenced within a study of blood T cell repertoires in COVID-19. Recruitment covered roughly 22 US areas and drew participants whose ages spanned roughly 18 to 95 years. Cohorts were based on clinical histories the participants reported. Source study methods: Nucleated cell number was recorded as an estimate derived from reference gene primer amplification. Profiling relied on immunoSEQ multiplex PCR, and the TCRdb table lists in-frame clones only, not all of them. V, J and clone size are taken as reported in that table, and D and trimming were inferred from the DNA itself. The data show 350,000 to 400,000 clones, approximately 89% seen once. This CDR3 spans 15 amino acids. Germline V lookup: CDR1 SGHVS, CDR2 FQNEAQ. V shed 0 bases and J shed 6 bases, with 12 bases lying between them.

The sample taken for sequencing was PBMCs or T cells enriched from blood (not recorded which). The TCR was taken from a woman in her thirties or forties who had been exposed to COVID-19. This chain joins TRBV7-8 and TRBJ2-4, with D hard to call. CDR3 loop: CASSLAAVLGNIQYF. CDR3 in DNA: TGTGCCAGCAGCTTAGCGGCGGTTTTGGGAAACATTCAGTACTTC.